Detailed here is one TCR beta chain. The V and J ends lost 4 bases and 4 bases, in that order; junction bases with no gene match: 7. This CDR3 spans 16 amino acids. TCRdb reprocessed the RT-PCR reads with MiXCR, giving one entry per CDR3 protein. Found here are fewer than 250,000 distinct CDR3 sequences, 14% of them singletons; the top ten hold 11%. The sample originates from a study of patients and donors after allogeneic stem cell transplantation. The sequenced sample was blood, either unsorted or a sorted T cell fraction (not recorded which). The chain recombines TRBV12-3 or TRBV12-4 with TRBJ1-4, with TRBD1 matching 9 bases. The clonotype originates from a human donor who was either an allogeneic HSCT recipient or a stem cell or donor lymphocyte infusion donor (not recorded which). It is not recorded whose cells these are; they may come from a transplant donor. CDR3 sequence reads: CASSSAGTGNNEKLFF. The CDR3 DNA reads as TGTGCCAGCAGTTCCGCCGGGACAGGGAATAATGAAAAACTGTTTTTT.